Following are 20 T cell receptor beta chains from one sample sequenced in a study of T cells in localized non-small cell lung cancer. Data came from immunoSEQ multiplex PCR; TCRdb stores just in-frame clones and leaves some out. The sample records about 52,000 clones, 80% to 90% being singletons. The input for sequencing was peripheral blood, taken before any cancer treatment. These receptors were taken from a male donor at least 60 years old with stage III squamous cell lung carcinoma.

This clone showed up just once. J is TRBJ1-2 and V is TRBV4-2; 9 positions agree with TRBD1. The V gene's germline CDR1 is LGHNA and CDR2 YNFKEQ. The CDR3 consists of 18 residues. V shed 4 bases and J 8 bases; nucleotides not matched to a gene: 20. The CDR3 region has the DNA TGTGCCAGCAGCCCGGGGGTGGGGACAGGGATAGAATTGGAAGGCTACACCTTC. It codes for CASSPGVGTGIELEGYTF.

The chain recombines TRBV6-4 with TRBJ2-2; no clear D gene. Between the trimmed V and J ends, which lost 2 bases and 9 bases, there was a span of 7 bases. This CDR3 spans 12 amino acids. The germline gives CDR1 MRHNA, CDR2 SNTAGT. CDR3 loop: CASSDGSRELFF. The CDR3 bases are TGTGCCAGCAGTGACGGCAGCCGGGAGCTGTTTTTT.

This chain joins TRBV5-4 and TRBJ1-3; D gene ambiguous. V lost 4 bases, J lost 1 base, and 9 bases lay in between. The germline V gene has CDR1 SGHNT and CDR2 YYREEE (reference sequence). The length of the CDR3 is 14 residues. In DNA form, the CDR3 reads TGTGCCAGCAGCCTAACGGGGTCTGGAAACACCATATATTTT. It translates to CASSLTGSGNTIYF.

The chain joins TRBV30 to TRBJ1-3; D unresolved. Per the germline V gene, CDR1 is GTSNPN and CDR2 is SVGIG (reference sequence). V was pared by 1 base and J by 4 bases, with 8 bases between. CDR3 length: 13 residues. The CDR3 spells CAWSGGLGNTIYF. Here the CDR3 DNA reads TGTGCCTGGAGTGGAGGATTGGGAAACACCATATATTTT.

V gene TRBV5-8 combines with J gene TRBJ1-2, with TRBD1 as a possible D gene (5 bases). The germline CDR1 and CDR2 sequences are SGHTS and YDEGEE. Trimming removed 2 bases at V and 0 bases at J, with 8 bases between. The CDR3 consists of 14 residues. The CDR3 region is CASSLGHSNYGYTF. The CDR3 bases are TGTGCCAGCAGCTTAGGACACTCTAACTATGGCTACACCTTC.

The chain has TRBV5-1 and TRBJ2-3, with D perhaps matching TRBD2 (5 bases). Germline V CDR1 and CDR2: SGHRS, YFSETQ. V lost 4 bases and J lost 4, with 22 bases in between. The CDR3 totals 17 residues. CDR3 residues: CASSGGLSLVVADTQYF. CDR3 sequence (DNA): TGCGCCAGCAGCGGCGGACTCTCCCTCGTGGTGGCAGATACGCAGTATTTT.

V and J are TRBV7-2 and TRBJ2-3, with 15 positions matching TRBD2. V trimming: 0 bases; J trimming: 4 bases; junction bases outside the gene matches: 5. Germline CDR1 reads SGHTA; CDR2 reads FQGNSA. This CDR3 region has 18 residues. CDR3 amino acids: CASSLAWTSGRAADTQYF. The DNA for the CDR3 is TGTGCCAGCAGCTTAGCGTGGACTAGCGGGAGGGCCGCAGATACGCAGTATTTT.

The chain carries TRBV19 and TRBJ1-5, with D maybe TRBD1 (5 bases). V was clipped by 7 bases and J by 1 base, with 17 bases between them. CDR1 is LNHDA, CDR2 SQIVND, per germline (reference sequence). This CDR3 spans 16 amino acids. CDR3 DNA sequence: TGTGCCAGTACCAAAAGGGGCACCGGGAGCAATCAGCCCCAGCATTTT. Its protein is CASTKRGTGSNQPQHF.

The chain uses TRBV6-5 and TRBJ1-1; perhaps TRBD1 as D (5 bases). V was pared by 7 bases and J by 3 bases, with 15 bases between. The CDR3 covers 14 residues. The germline V gene has CDR1 MNHEY and CDR2 SVGAGI. In nucleotides, the CDR3 is TGTGCCAGCAATCCAACGGGGGGATACACTGAAGCTTTCTTT. Translating it yields CASNPTGGYTEAFF.

V usage is TRBV6-5 and J usage is TRBJ2-1; D assignment may be TRBD1 or TRBD2 (6 bases each). Trimming removed 2 bases at V and 3 bases at J, with 14 bases between. From germline, CDR1 is MNHEY and CDR2 SVGAGI. The CDR3 runs 16 residues. This CDR3 reads CASSYGGLGLYNEQFF. CDR3 DNA: TGTGCCAGCAGTTACGGGGGCCTGGGACTCTACAATGAGCAGTTCTTC.

The table lists this clone with a count of one. The rearrangement joins TRBV7-3 to TRBJ2-1; D ambiguous. CDR1 and CDR2 from the germline V gene are SGHTA and FQGTGA. Trimming shortened V by 5 bases and J by 4 bases, and 9 bases separated the two germline ends. The CDR3 contains 13 residues. In nucleotides, the CDR3 is TGTGCCAGCAGCCAGGACCCATACAATGAGCAGTTCTTC. This gives the protein CASSQDPYNEQFF.

The CDR3 nucleotides read TGTGCCAGCAGTGAAGAAATGAACACTGAAGCTTTCTTT. Its translation: CASSEEMNTEAFF. The genes are TRBV2 and TRBJ1-1, with D uncertain. Germline assignment: CDR1 SNHLY and CDR2 FYNNEI. The CDR3 contains 13 residues. V was shortened by 1 base and J by 0 bases, with 3 bases between the two germline ends.

V is TRBV7-2 and J is TRBJ2-7; 8 nucleotides match TRBD1. The CDR3 totals 15 residues. CDR1 and CDR2 (germline): SGHTA, FQGNSA. V shed 4 bases and J 0 bases; nucleotides not matched to a gene: 5. As DNA, the CDR3 is TGTGCCAGCAGCTCACAGGGGGAGAGCTCCTACGAGCAGTACTTC. Translating gives CASSSQGESSYEQYF.

J is TRBJ1-2 and V is TRBV7-8; TRBD1 might be the D (5 bases). Per germline, CDR1 SGHVS and CDR2 FQNEAQ. Between the trimmed V and J ends, which lost 4 bases and 5 bases, there was a span of 11 bases. This CDR3 has 13 amino acids. The CDR3: CASSSGTAYGYTF. The CDR3, as DNA: TGTGCCAGCAGCTCCGGGACTGCGTATGGCTACACCTTC.

The genes are TRBV9 and TRBJ1-1; no definite D call. The CDR3 spans 14 residues. CDR1 and CDR2 (germline): SGDLS, YYNGEE. Deletions cut 0 bases from V and 1 base from J, with 7 bases between. The CDR3 protein is CASSVALGNTEAFF. The CDR3 nucleotides read TGTGCCAGCAGCGTAGCGCTGGGGAACACTGAAGCTTTCTTT. The full variable domain, rest sourced from reference TRBV9 and TRBJ1-1, is DSGVTQTPKHLITATGQRVTLRCSPRSGDLSVYWYQQSLDQGLQFLIQYYNGEERAKGNILERFSAQQFPDLHSELNLSSLELGDSALYFCASSVALGNTEAFFGQGTRLTVV.

The rearrangement uses TRBV29-1 and TRBJ2-1, with 7 bases aligning to TRBD2. This CDR3 contains 14 residues. CDR1 and CDR2 from the germline V gene are SQVTM and ANQGSEA. Losses at the gene ends were 6 bases for V and 2 bases for J; bases not matched to a gene: 7. CDR3 nucleotide sequence: TGCAGCGTAGCTTCTAGCGGAGCCTACAATGAGCAGTTCTTC. Amino acid sequence: CSVASSGAYNEQFF.

V and J are TRBV5-1 and TRBJ1-2, with D perhaps matching TRBD1 (5 bases). Trimming removed 6 bases from V and 2 bases from J, with 14 bases in between. The CDR3 runs 14 residues. Per the germline V gene, CDR1 is SGHRS and CDR2 is YFSETQ. In nucleotides, the CDR3 is TGCGCCAGCACGCCCCAGACAGCCAACTATGGCTACACCTTC. Amino acid sequence: CASTPQTANYGYTF.

V gene TRBV15 combines with J gene TRBJ2-5; 11 positions match TRBD1. This CDR3 is 15 amino acids long. V lost 5 bases and J lost 5; bases outside the gene matches: 7. Germline V gene data show CDR1 as LNHNV and CDR2 as YYDKDF (reference sequence). For the CDR3, the DNA is TGTGCCACCAGCGGCGGGACAGGGGGTGTGGAGACCCAGTACTTC. Encoded protein: CATSGGTGGVETQYF.

This clone has a single count. The V and J genes are TRBV10-3 and TRBJ2-1, with TRBD2 matching 11 bases. Germline CDR1 is ENHRY and CDR2 is SYGVKD. V was pared by 4 bases and J by 4 bases, with 9 bases of the junction left unmatched. The CDR3 covers 17 residues. This chain's CDR3 is CAISGAGTSGKYNEQFF. CDR3 coding DNA: TGTGCCATCAGTGGGGCCGGGACTAGCGGAAAATACAATGAGCAGTTCTTC.

This clone was counted a few times. The genes are TRBV15 and TRBJ1-2; D possibly corresponds to TRBD1 (6 bases). V was shortened by 5 bases and J by 8 bases, with 12 bases between the two germline ends. The CDR3 consists of 12 residues. In germline, CDR1 is LNHNV, CDR2 YYDKDF (reference sequence). This CDR3 is CATSGQGYGYTF. The CDR3 DNA reads as TGTGCCACCAGCGGGCAGGGGTACGGCTACACCTTC.